This T cell receptor beta chain comes out of a study of blood T cell repertoires in COVID-19. Generated by immunoSEQ multiplex PCR, the TCRdb table keeps only in-frame clones and is missing some. This table holds 90,000 to 120,000 clones, 84% found once. This CDR3 is 14 amino acids long. Trimming removed 3 bases from V and 8 bases from J; junction bases left unmatched: 8. Germline loops: CDR1 SGDLS, CDR2 YYNGEE. The sequence was obtained from a human donor in a cohort sampled during active COVID-19. This sequence joins TRBV9 and TRBJ1-3, with TRBD1 matching 7 bases. The sample comprised peripheral blood. Written as DNA, the CDR3 is TGTGCCAGCAGCGAAGGACAGGCAGTCGACACCATATATTTT. It codes for CASSEGQAVDTIYF.